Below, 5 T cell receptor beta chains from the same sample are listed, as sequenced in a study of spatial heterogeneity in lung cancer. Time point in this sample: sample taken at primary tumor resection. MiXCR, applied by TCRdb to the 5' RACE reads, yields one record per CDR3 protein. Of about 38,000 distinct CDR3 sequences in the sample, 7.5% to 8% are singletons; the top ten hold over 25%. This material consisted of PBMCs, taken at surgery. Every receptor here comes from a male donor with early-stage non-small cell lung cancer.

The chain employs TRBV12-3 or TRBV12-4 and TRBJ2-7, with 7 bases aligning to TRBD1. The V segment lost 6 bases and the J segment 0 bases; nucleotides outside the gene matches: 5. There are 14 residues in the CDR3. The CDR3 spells CASRTTGNSYEQYF. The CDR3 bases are TGTGCCAGCAGGACGACAGGGAACTCCTACGAGCAGTACTTC.

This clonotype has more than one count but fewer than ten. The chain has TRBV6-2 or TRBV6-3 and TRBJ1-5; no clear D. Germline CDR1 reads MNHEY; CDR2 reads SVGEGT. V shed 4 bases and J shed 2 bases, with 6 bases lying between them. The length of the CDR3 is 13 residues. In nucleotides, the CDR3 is TGTGCCAGCAGTTCCTGGGGCAATCAGCCCCAGCATTTT. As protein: CASSSWGNQPQHF.

CDR3 protein: CASSYYTGTAEAFF. CDR3 coding DNA: TGTGCCAGCAGTTACTATACGGGGACCGCTGAAGCTTTCTTT. This chain joins TRBV6-5 and TRBJ1-1; D is possibly TRBD1 (5 bases). V lost 1 base and J 6 bases, leaving 12 bases between the germline ends. The CDR3 is 14 amino acids. CDR1 is MNHEY, CDR2 SVGAGI, per germline.

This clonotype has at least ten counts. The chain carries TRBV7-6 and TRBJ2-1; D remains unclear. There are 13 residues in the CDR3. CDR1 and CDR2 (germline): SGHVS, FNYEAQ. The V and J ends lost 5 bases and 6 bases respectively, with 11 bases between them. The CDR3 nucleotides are TGTGCCAGCAGCACAACCCCTGGCAATGAGCAGTTCTTC. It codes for CASSTTPGNEQFF.

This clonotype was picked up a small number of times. The CDR3 loop is CASSDGQYTEAFF. CDR3 DNA sequence: TGTGCCAGCAGTGATGGACAGTACACTGAAGCTTTCTTT. The chain links TRBV12-3 or TRBV12-4 to TRBJ1-1, with TRBD1 as a possible D gene (6 bases). The CDR3 loop spans 13 amino acids. V shed 5 bases and J shed 3 bases, with 10 bases lying between them.